Following are 26 T cell receptor beta chains from one sample sequenced in a study of T cells after yellow fever vaccination. TCRdb independently ran MiXCR on the 5' RACE reads; one entry per CDR3 protein. The sample consists of a few hundred thousand distinct CDR3 sequences, about 4% of them appearing once. This material consisted of PBMCs, taken 5 days after the yellow fever booster vaccination. These receptors all stem from a man aged 18 to 29 who received the YFV17D yellow fever vaccine.

This clonotype has ten or more counts. This chain connects TRBV4-1 to TRBJ1-6, with D perhaps matching TRBD1 (5 bases). There are 16 residues in the CDR3. The germline V gene encodes CDR1 MGHRA and CDR2 YSYEKL. Deletions cut 0 bases from V and 6 bases from J, with 12 bases between. The CDR3 here is CASSQDGGALNSPLHF. DNA of the CDR3: TGCGCCAGCAGCCAAGATGGGGGAGCACTTAATTCACCCCTCCACTTT.

The V and J genes are TRBV27 and TRBJ1-1, with D perhaps TRBD1 (5 bases). Germline lookup yields CDR1 MNHEY and CDR2 SMNVEV (reference sequence). The ends were cut back, 6 bases at V and 4 bases at J, with 15 bases in the middle. The length of the CDR3 is 14 residues. CDR3 sequence reads: CASSAYSGGTEAFF. The CDR3 region has the DNA TGTGCCAGCAGCGCCTATTCGGGGGGCACTGAAGCTTTCTTT.

This chain joins TRBV5-1 and TRBJ2-6; no reliable D call. V dropped 0 bases and J dropped 4 bases, with 8 bases sitting between them. Germline V gene lookup returns CDR1 SGHRS and CDR2 YFSETQ. The CDR3 covers 15 residues. This CDR3 reads CASSLGFGGANVLTF. The CDR3 region has the DNA TGCGCCAGCAGCTTGGGGTTTGGGGGGGCCAACGTCCTGACTTTC.

This clonotype came up many times. This chain connects TRBV7-2 to TRBJ2-3; D possibly uses TRBD1 or TRBD2 (6 bases each). Between the trimmed V and J ends, which lost 3 bases and 9 bases, there was a span of 25 bases. The germline CDR1 and CDR2 sequences are SGHTA and FQGNSA. The CDR3 sequence is 17 residues long. The CDR3 here is CASSLLLWDFWRGTQYF. CDR3 coding DNA: TGTGCCAGCAGCTTGCTTCTATGGGACTTCTGGAGGGGGACGCAGTATTTT.

Here the CDR3 DNA reads TGTGCCAGCAGCTTACGGACAGGGAGGAATGAGCAGTTCTTC. This sequence encodes CASSLRTGRNEQFF. V and J are TRBV3-1 and TRBJ2-1; 8 bases fit TRBD1. Trimming took 5 bases from V and 7 from J; bases not matched to a gene: 7. The CDR3 runs 14 residues. Germline V lookup: CDR1 LGHDT, CDR2 YNNKEL (reference sequence).

This clonotype showed up many times. The rearrangement links TRBV11-2 to TRBJ2-3; no firm D call. The germline V and J ends were trimmed by 0 bases and 2 bases, with 3 bases remaining between them. Germline values: CDR1 SGHAT, CDR2 FQNNGV. The CDR3 has 13 residues. The CDR3 here is CASSLEVTDTQYF. The CDR3 DNA follows: TGTGCCAGCAGCTTAGAGGTCACAGATACGCAGTATTTT.

This clonotype has at least ten counts. The CDR3 nucleotides are TGTGCCAGCAGCTATCGGCGGGACAGATCGCGTCGTCTTCCCGGGGAGCTGTTTTTT. Protein sequence: CASSYRRDRSRRLPGELFF. The genes are TRBV7-9 and TRBJ2-2; D may be TRBD1 (7 bases). From germline, CDR1 is SEHNR and CDR2 FQNEAQ (reference sequence). This CDR3 has 19 residues. Trimming left V 4 bases short and J 6 bases short, with 27 bases between.

This chain links TRBV23-1 with TRBJ1-1; no clear D. TRBV23-1 is marked as an open reading frame, function uncertain. Trimming left V 4 bases short and J 0 bases short, with 27 bases between. The CDR3 runs to 20 residues. The CDR3 bases are TGCGCCAGCAGTCTATCCCTTAATCGTTGGCAGCGGGAACTGAACACTGAAGCTTTCTTT. This gives the protein CASSLSLNRWQRELNTEAFF.

In its sample, this clonotype was seen many times. The rearrangement uses TRBV24-1 and TRBJ2-2; D not certain. Germline V gives CDR1 KGHDR, CDR2 SFDVKD. The CDR3 extends over 13 amino acids. Trimming stripped 9 bases from V and 1 base from J, with 8 bases between. In nucleotides, the CDR3 is TGTGCCACCGACCCGTGGAACACCGGGGAGCTGTTTTTT. This translates into CATDPWNTGELFF.

This clonotype appeared many times. The rearrangement joins TRBV3-1 to TRBJ2-1; 11 nucleotides align to TRBD2. Germline values: CDR1 LGHDT, CDR2 YNNKEL (reference sequence). This CDR3 is 14 amino acids long. V lost 6 bases to trimming and J lost 8 bases; unmatched junction nucleotides: 6. Here the CDR3 reads CASSLSGGADEQFF. The CDR3, as DNA: TGTGCCAGCAGTCTTAGCGGGGGGGCCGATGAGCAGTTCTTC.

This chain joins TRBV29-1 and TRBJ2-1; 11 nucleotides match TRBD1. The CDR3 is 16 residues long. Germline V gene data show CDR1 as SQVTM and CDR2 as ANQGSEA. V was clipped by 3 bases and J by 7 bases; unmatched bases: 11. DNA of the CDR3: TGCAGCGTTGATTCGGCGGACAGGGGGCGCGCAAATGAGCAGTTCTTC. It codes for CSVDSADRGRANEQFF.

The rearrangement uses TRBV6-2 or TRBV6-3 and TRBJ2-6, with TRBD1 matching over 7 bases. The junction had 9 bases not matched to a gene; V was cut back by 6 bases and J by 1 base. CDR3 length: 17 amino acids. Germline CDR1 reads MNHEY; CDR2 reads SVGEGT. CDR3 sequence reads: CASRATGTASGANVLTF. The CDR3 region has the DNA TGTGCCAGCAGGGCGACAGGGACGGCGTCTGGGGCCAACGTCCTGACTTTC.

The chain links TRBV2 to TRBJ2-2; D is undetermined. Trimming pared 6 bases from V and 6 bases from J, leaving 8 bases between. Germline V lookup: CDR1 SNHLY, CDR2 FYNNEI. CDR3 length: 12 amino acids. The CDR3 DNA sequence: TGTGCCAGCAGAAACAGCCCCGGGGAGCTGTTTTTT. Protein product: CASRNSPGELFF.

The sample holds many counts of this clonotype. The rearrangement uses TRBV12-3 or TRBV12-4 and TRBJ2-1; D unresolved. There are 13 residues in the CDR3. V shed 2 bases and J shed 8 bases, with 10 bases lying between them. As DNA, the CDR3 is TGTGCCAGCAGTTTACCGGGTATCGATGAGCAGTTCTTC. Protein: CASSLPGIDEQFF.

V and J are TRBV24-1 and TRBJ1-6, with a possible D match to TRBD1 (5 bases). The CDR3 length is 16 residues. Per the germline V gene, CDR1 is KGHDR and CDR2 is SFDVKD. The V end lost 4 bases, the J end lost 9 bases, and 18 bases lay between the germline ends. The CDR3 is CATSDSRQGDGSPLHF. In nucleotides, the CDR3 is TGTGCCACCAGTGACTCCCGGCAGGGCGATGGTTCACCCCTCCACTTT.

This clonotype was seen a few times. This chain joins TRBV9 and TRBJ2-3; TRBD2 aligns across 8 bases. V was pared by 0 bases and J by 6 bases, with 3 bases of the junction left unmatched. Germline CDR1 and CDR2: SGDLS and YYNGEE. CDR3 length: 14 residues. CDR3 in DNA: TGTGCCAGCAGCGTAGCCGGCGGGGGGGATACGCAGTATTTT. It translates to CASSVAGGGDTQYF.

This clonotype was counted many times. The chain employs TRBV5-1 and TRBJ2-5, with 8 bases that match TRBD2. This CDR3 has 13 amino acids. CDR1 is SGHRS and CDR2 is YFSETQ in the germline V gene. V was clipped by 2 bases and J by 4 bases; unmatched bases: 1. As DNA, the CDR3 is TGCGCCAGCAGCTTCCGGGGGGGAGAGACCCAGTACTTC. Translating gives CASSFRGGETQYF.

This clonotype was observed a few times. This chain uses TRBV20-1 with TRBJ1-6; 7 bases agree with TRBD1. The germline CDR1 and CDR2 sequences are DFQATT and SNEGSKA (reference sequence). V shed 6 bases, J shed 5 bases, and the junction held 7 bases outside the gene matches. The CDR3 loop spans 14 amino acids. DNA for the CDR3: TGCAGTGCCCGAACAGGGGTTAATAATTCACCCCTCCACTTT. Translating gives CSARTGVNNSPLHF.

The chain recombines TRBV10-3 with TRBJ2-5; TRBD1 might be the D (6 bases). The V and J ends lost 10 bases and 2 bases respectively, with 11 bases between them. The CDR3 runs 12 residues. CDR1 is ENHRY and CDR2 is SYGVKD in the germline V gene. CDR3 sequence: CANDRLQETQYF. CDR3 coding DNA: TGTGCCAACGACAGGTTACAAGAGACCCAGTACTTC.

This clonotype was counted between two and nine times. The chain uses TRBV12-3 or TRBV12-4 and TRBJ2-1, with 15 positions matching TRBD2. Trimming took 8 bases from V and 9 from J; bases not matched to a gene: 5. This CDR3 region has 14 residues. CDR3 nucleotides: TGTGCCAGCGGGGGACTAGCGGGGGGAGGTGAGCAGTTCTTC. It translates to CASGGLAGGGEQFF.

V usage is TRBV3-1 and J usage is TRBJ2-7; no definite D call. The CDR3 loop spans 11 amino acids. In germline, CDR1 is LGHDT, CDR2 YNNKEL (reference sequence). V was trimmed by 0 bases and J by 8 bases, leaving 5 bases between them. CDR3 protein: CASSQDLKQYF. CDR3 DNA: TGTGCCAGCAGCCAAGATCTTAAGCAGTACTTC.

This clonotype has at least ten counts. The CDR3 loop is CASSRRGSSYNEQFF. The CDR3 region has the DNA TGTGCCAGCAGCCGCCGAGGGAGCTCCTACAATGAGCAGTTCTTC. V usage is TRBV7-2 and J usage is TRBJ2-1; possibly TRBD2 for D (5 bases). The CDR3 has 15 residues. With 5 bases removed from V and 0 bases from J, the gap between germline ends came to 11 bases. Germline values: CDR1 SGHTA, CDR2 FQGNSA.

This clonotype appeared many times. CDR3 DNA sequence: TGCGCCAGCAGCCAAGATAGGAGTACTGAAAAACTGTTTTTT. Its translation is CASSQDRSTEKLFF. The chain recombines TRBV4-3 with TRBJ1-4; no reliable D call. The germline gives CDR1 LGHNA, CDR2 YSLEER. V lost 0 bases and J lost 7, with 9 bases in between. The CDR3 extends over 14 amino acids.

This clonotype was found many times. J is TRBJ2-1 and V is TRBV7-6; no clear D. V lost 2 bases to trimming and J lost 5 bases, with 7 bases between them. The germline gives CDR1 SGHVS, CDR2 FNYEAQ. This CDR3 spans 13 amino acids. The CDR3 sequence is CASSLSENNEQFF. In nucleotides, the CDR3 is TGTGCCAGCAGCTTAAGTGAGAACAATGAGCAGTTCTTC. Full variable domain (remainder filled in from reference TRBV7-6 and TRBJ2-1): GAGVSQSPRYKVTKRGQDVALRCDPISGHVSLYWYRQALGQGPEFLTYFNYEAQQDKSGLPNDRFSAERPEGSISTLTIQRTEQRDSAMYRCASSLSENNEQFFGPGTRLTVL.

The sample holds a few counts of this clonotype. This chain joins TRBV7-2 and TRBJ2-3; 15 bases map to TRBD2. Trimming at V came to 4 bases and at J to 5 bases, leaving 4 bases not matched to a gene. This CDR3 has 16 residues. Germline V lookup: CDR1 SGHTA, CDR2 FQGNSA. CDR3 residues: CASSSGLAGGQDTQYF. CDR3 nucleotide sequence: TGTGCCAGCAGCTCCGGACTAGCGGGGGGGCAAGATACGCAGTATTTT.

The gene calls are TRBV11-2 and TRBJ2-7, with a tentative D call TRBD1 (5 bases). This CDR3 is built from 17 residues. The V end was cut by 1 base, the J end by 6 bases, with 22 bases between. Germline CDR1 reads SGHAT; CDR2 reads FQNNGV. CDR3 protein: CASSLGHIDPTGTEQYV. The CDR3 nucleotides read TGTGCCAGCAGCTTAGGTCACATCGACCCCACAGGAACCGAGCAGTACGTC.